This T cell receptor (beta chain) was identified during a study of T cell responses to AZD1222 COVID-19 vaccine. Notes on the study in general: Spike-wide vaccine-associated CD4 TCRs dominated at 160-218 and 743-854. Among the donors, most were white British and more were female, and clonal diversity was possibly underestimated. Targets within unmutated variant regions were reportedly found for nearly half of spike-specific TCRs. Baseline seropositivity occurred in only 5 to 7 AZD1222 recipients.

There are 15 residues in the CDR3. In germline, CDR1 is SGHRS, CDR2 YFSETQ. The V and J ends lost 0 bases and 3 bases, in that order; junction bases with no gene match: 3. Concerning this clone: The antigen remains unidentified.

Data came from immunoSEQ multiplex PCR; TCRdb stores just in-frame clones and leaves some out. The sample lists about 150,000 clones, 90% occurring once. This receptor was identified in an adult in good health. V is TRBV5-1 and J is TRBJ2-1; 7 nucleotides match TRBD1. The input for sequencing was peripheral blood, taken on day 0 of AZD1222 vaccination. The CDR3: CASSLENRGYNEQFF. CDR3 bases: TGCGCCAGCAGCTTGGAAAACAGGGGCTACAATGAGCAGTTCTTC. The entire variable domain, with the rest obtained from reference TRBV5-1 and TRBJ2-1, is as follows: KAGVTQTPRYLIKTRGQQVTLSCSPISGHRSVSWYQQTPGQGLQFLFEYFSETQRNKGNFPGRFSGRQFSNSRSEMNVSTLELGDSALYLCASSLENRGYNEQFFGPGTRLTVL.